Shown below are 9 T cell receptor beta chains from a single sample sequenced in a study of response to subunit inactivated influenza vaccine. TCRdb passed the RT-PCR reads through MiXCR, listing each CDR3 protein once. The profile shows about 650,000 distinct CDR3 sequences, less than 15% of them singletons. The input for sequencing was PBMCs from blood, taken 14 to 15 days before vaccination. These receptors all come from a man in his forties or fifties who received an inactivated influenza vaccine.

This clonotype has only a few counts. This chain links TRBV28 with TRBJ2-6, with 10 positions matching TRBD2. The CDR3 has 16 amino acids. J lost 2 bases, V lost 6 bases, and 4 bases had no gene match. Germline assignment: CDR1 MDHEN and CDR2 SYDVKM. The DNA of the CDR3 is TGTGCCAGCAGCAAAACTAGCGGGGCTGGGGCCAACGTCCTGACTTTC. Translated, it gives CASSKTSGAGANVLTF. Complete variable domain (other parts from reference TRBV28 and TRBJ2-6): DVKVTQSSRYLVKRTGEKVFLECVQDMDHENMFWYRQDPGLGLRLIYFSYDVKMKEKGDIPEGYSVSREKKERFSLILESASTNQTSMYLCASSKTSGAGANVLTFGAGSRLTVL.

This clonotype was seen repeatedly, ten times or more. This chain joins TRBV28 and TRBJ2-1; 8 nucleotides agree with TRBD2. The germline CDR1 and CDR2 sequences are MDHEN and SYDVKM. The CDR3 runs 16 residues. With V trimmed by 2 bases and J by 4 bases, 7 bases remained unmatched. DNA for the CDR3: TGTGCCAGCAGTTTACCTCTAGCGGGCATATACAATGAGCAGTTCTTC. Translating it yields CASSLPLAGIYNEQFF.

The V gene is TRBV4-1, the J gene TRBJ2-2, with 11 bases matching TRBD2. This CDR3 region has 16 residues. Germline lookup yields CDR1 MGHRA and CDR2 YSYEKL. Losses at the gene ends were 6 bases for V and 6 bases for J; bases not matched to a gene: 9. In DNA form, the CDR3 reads TGCGCCAGCAGTAGTCTAGCGGGGGGCCTCTCCGGGGAGCTGTTTTTT. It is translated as CASSSLAGGLSGELFF.

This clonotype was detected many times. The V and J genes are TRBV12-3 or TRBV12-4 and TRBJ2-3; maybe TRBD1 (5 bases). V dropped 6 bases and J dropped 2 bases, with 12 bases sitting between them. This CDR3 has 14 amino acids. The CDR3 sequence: CASREGQNTDTQYF. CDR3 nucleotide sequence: TGTGCCAGCAGGGAAGGACAAAACACAGATACGCAGTATTTT.

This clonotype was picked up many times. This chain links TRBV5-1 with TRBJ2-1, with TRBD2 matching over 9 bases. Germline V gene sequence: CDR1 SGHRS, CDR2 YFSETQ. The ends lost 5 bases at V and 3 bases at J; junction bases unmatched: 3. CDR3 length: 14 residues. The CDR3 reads CASRTSGNYNEQFF. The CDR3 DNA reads TGCGCCAGCAGGACTAGCGGAAACTACAATGAGCAGTTCTTC.

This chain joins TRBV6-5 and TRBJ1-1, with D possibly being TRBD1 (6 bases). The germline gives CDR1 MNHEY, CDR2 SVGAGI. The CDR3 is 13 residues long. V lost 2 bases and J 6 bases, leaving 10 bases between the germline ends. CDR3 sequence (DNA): TGTGCCAGCAGTTACCTAGGGGGAGCTGAAGCTTTCTTT. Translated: CASSYLGGAEAFF.

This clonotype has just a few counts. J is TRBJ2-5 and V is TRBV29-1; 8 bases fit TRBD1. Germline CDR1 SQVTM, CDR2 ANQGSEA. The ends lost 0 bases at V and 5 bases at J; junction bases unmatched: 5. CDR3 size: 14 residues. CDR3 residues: CSVEERHRGETQYF. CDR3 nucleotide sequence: TGCAGCGTTGAAGAGCGGCACAGGGGGGAGACCCAGTACTTC.

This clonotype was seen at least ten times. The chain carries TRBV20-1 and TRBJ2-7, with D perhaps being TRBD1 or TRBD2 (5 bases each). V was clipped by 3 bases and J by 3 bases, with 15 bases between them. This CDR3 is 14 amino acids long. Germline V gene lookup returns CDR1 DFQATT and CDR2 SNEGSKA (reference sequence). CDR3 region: CSASSGTLLYEQYF. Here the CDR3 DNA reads TGCAGTGCTAGTTCCGGGACGTTACTCTACGAGCAGTACTTC.

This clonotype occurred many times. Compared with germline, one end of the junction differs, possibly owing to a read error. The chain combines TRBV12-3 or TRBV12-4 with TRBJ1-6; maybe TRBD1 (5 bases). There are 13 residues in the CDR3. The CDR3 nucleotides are TGTGCCAGCAGTCCAGACAGAAATTCACCTCTCCACTTT. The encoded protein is CASSPDRNSPLHF.